The 30 T cell receptor beta chains reported below all come from one sample, sequenced in a study of shared clonotypes between healthy human individuals. TCRdb keeps only in-frame clones here, not all; method: immunoSEQ multiplex PCR. The sample has nearly 1 million clones, about 80% seen once. Material: memory CD4+ T cells sorted from blood. The subset was: CD45RA-negative fraction. These receptors were taken from a man aged 18 to 30 in good health.

This chain joins TRBV7-3 and TRBJ2-6; no definite D call. The CDR3 extends over 14 amino acids. The V end was cut by 4 bases, the J end by 0 bases, with 4 bases between. Germline values: CDR1 SGHTA, CDR2 FQGTGA. CDR3 bases: TGTGCCAGCAGCTCACACTCTGGGGCCAACGTCCTGACTTTC. Translation: CASSSHSGANVLTF.

The V and J genes are TRBV28 and TRBJ1-2; 9 bases fit TRBD1. Germline assignment: CDR1 MDHEN and CDR2 SYDVKM. V was clipped by 5 bases and J by 6 bases; unmatched bases: 10. The length of the CDR3 is 15 residues. The chain's CDR3 is CASSLVGTGWDGYTF. CDR3 sequence (DNA): TGTGCCAGCAGTCTCGTAGGGACAGGGTGGGATGGCTACACCTTC.

Comments on this clone: The same CDR3 can be traced to other DNA sequences in this sample. The chain employs TRBV30 and TRBJ2-7; unclear D gene. Germline loops: CDR1 GTSNPN, CDR2 SVGIG (reference sequence). V was cut by 5 bases and J by 1 base, with 6 bases left in between. CDR3 length: 11 amino acids. Here the CDR3 DNA reads TGTGCCTGGCGAGATTCCTACGAGCAGTACTTC. As protein: CAWRDSYEQYF.

J is TRBJ2-7 and V is TRBV27; 9 bases map to TRBD2. The CDR3 consists of 15 residues. Germline V gives CDR1 MNHEY, CDR2 SMNVEV (reference sequence). Germline trimming cut 9 bases from V and 9 bases from J; bases unmatched to any gene: 18. The CDR3 region is CASSRGGPMVEGQYF. The DNA for the CDR3 is TGTGCCAGTTCGCGGGGGGGACCCATGGTCGAGGGGCAGTACTTC.

The gene calls are TRBV4-1 and TRBJ2-1; D possibly corresponds to TRBD1 (6 bases). Trimming shortened V by 3 bases and J by 3 bases, and 12 bases separated the two germline ends. This CDR3 is built from 15 residues. The V gene's germline CDR1 is MGHRA and CDR2 YSYEKL. CDR3 amino acids: CASSHPGRGYNEQFF. CDR3 DNA: TGCGCCAGCAGCCACCCAGGCAGGGGCTACAATGAGCAGTTCTTC.

V gene TRBV11-2 combines with J gene TRBJ2-5, with 8 bases identical to TRBD2. V was pared by 2 bases and J by 5 bases, with 7 bases of the junction left unmatched. The CDR3 is made up of 15 amino acids. Germline CDR1 SGHAT, CDR2 FQNNGV. The CDR3 DNA follows: TGTGCCAGCAGCTTAACTAGCGGAGCAGTGGAGACCCAGTACTTC. It encodes CASSLTSGAVETQYF.

Regarding this clone: The junction departs from the called germline gene at one end, perhaps through a read error. This chain joins TRBV18 and TRBJ2-7; 9 bases line up with TRBD1. The CDR3 extends over 11 amino acids. Looked up from germline, CDR1 is KGHSH and CDR2 is LQKENI. CDR3 sequence reads: CASSPGTGTSF. For the CDR3, the DNA is TGTGCCAGCTCACCTGGGACAGGGACAAGCTTC.

This clone was detected only a few times. The chain links TRBV7-9 to TRBJ2-7; the D is unclear. Trimming cost V 5 bases and J 2 bases, with 4 bases left between them. The CDR3 runs 11 residues. Germline lookup yields CDR1 SEHNR and CDR2 FQNEAQ (reference sequence). The CDR3 bases are TGTGCCAGCAGCGATCCCTACGAGCAGTACTTC. This sequence encodes CASSDPYEQYF.

This clone occurred once. This sequence joins TRBV7-5 and TRBJ2-1; the table gives TRBD2 as D, unverified against the DNA. TRBV7-5 is listed as a pseudogene. The CDR3 spans 16 residues. The CDR3 sequence: CARSFNTSGLRDEQFF. In nucleotides, the CDR3 is TGTGCCAGAAGCTTTAATACTAGCGGGCTAAGAGATGAGCAGTTCTTC.

The rearrangement uses TRBV6-6 and TRBJ1-1; possibly TRBD1 for D (5 bases). CDR1 and CDR2 (germline): MNHNY, SVGAGI (reference sequence). The V end was cut by 0 bases, the J end by 7 bases, with 9 bases between. The CDR3 runs 13 residues. This chain's CDR3 is CASSYSGLGEAFF. CDR3 nucleotide sequence: TGTGCCAGCAGTTACTCGGGGCTAGGTGAAGCTTTCTTT.

This clone was counted only a few times. The chain couples TRBV5-1 to TRBJ1-5; the D gene is possibly TRBD1 (5 bases). V lost 4 bases and J lost 2, with 16 bases in between. Germline V gene sequence: CDR1 SGHRS, CDR2 YFSETQ. CDR3 length: 16 residues. The CDR3: CASSADGAGGNQPQHF. CDR3 DNA sequence: TGCGCCAGCAGCGCCGACGGGGCCGGGGGCAATCAGCCCCAGCATTTT.

The chain uses TRBV10-3 and TRBJ2-1; 14 bases match TRBD2. Germline assignment: CDR1 ENHRY and CDR2 SYGVKD. This CDR3 is 15 amino acids long. The trim removed 10 bases at V and 4 bases at J, leaving 6 bases unmatched. The CDR3: CATGLAGGMYNEQFF. CDR3 DNA: TGTGCCACCGGACTAGCGGGGGGCATGTACAATGAGCAGTTCTTC.

This clone was observed once. The chain has TRBV2 and TRBJ2-7; D might be TRBD1 (6 bases). The length of the CDR3 is 14 residues. The germline gives CDR1 SNHLY, CDR2 FYNNEI. Trimming cost V 7 bases and J 0 bases, with 13 bases left between them. The CDR3 region is CASTILDSSYEQYF. DNA for the CDR3: TGTGCCAGCACTATATTGGACAGCTCCTACGAGCAGTACTTC. The full variable domain, its missing parts supplied by reference TRBV2 and TRBJ2-7, is EPEVTQTPSHQVTQMGQEVILRCVPISNHLYFYWYRQILGQKVEFLVSFYNNEISEKSEIFDDQFSVERPDGSNFTLKIRSTKLEDSAMYFCASTILDSSYEQYFGPGTRLTVT.

This clone showed up just a few times. The chain uses TRBV10-1 and TRBJ2-5; D not certain. Germline lookup yields CDR1 WNHNN and CDR2 SYGVQD (reference sequence). Trimming shortened V by 5 bases and J by 5 bases, and 9 bases separated the two germline ends. The CDR3 consists of 12 residues. CDR3 in DNA: TGCGCCAGCAGTCCGAGCCAGGAGACCCAGTACTTC. This gives the protein CASSPSQETQYF.

In the case of this clone: Distinct nucleotide sequences in the sample also encode this CDR3. J is TRBJ2-2 and V is TRBV5-1; the D gene is possibly TRBD1 (6 bases). The CDR3 totals 15 residues. The germline gives CDR1 SGHRS, CDR2 YFSETQ. V was cut by 2 bases and J by 3 bases, with 11 bases left in between. CDR3 loop: CASSLGQGYTGELFF. CDR3 in DNA: TGCGCCAGCAGCTTAGGGCAGGGGTACACCGGGGAGCTGTTTTTT.

The chain is built from TRBV11-2 and TRBJ2-4; the match to TRBD2 covers 11 bases. The CDR3 is 17 amino acids. V was clipped by 5 bases and J by 5 bases; unmatched bases: 11. Germline V gives CDR1 SGHAT, CDR2 FQNNGV. The CDR3 protein is CASSRSGGTSGENIQYF. CDR3 DNA: TGTGCCAGCAGCAGATCGGGGGGGACTAGCGGAGAAAACATTCAGTACTTC. Combining the CDR3 with reference TRBV11-2 and TRBJ2-4 gives the whole variable domain EAGVAQSPRYKIIEKRQSVAFWCNPISGHATLYWYQQILGQGPKLLIQFQNNGVVDDSQLPKDRFSAERLKGVDSTLKIQPAKLEDSAVYLCASSRSGGTSGENIQYFGAGTRLSVL.

This clone was counted between two and nine times. The V and J genes are TRBV5-1 and TRBJ1-6, with D maybe TRBD1 (6 bases). Trimming removed 4 bases from V and 6 bases from J, with 17 bases in between. The germline V gene has CDR1 SGHRS and CDR2 YFSETQ. CDR3 length: 16 amino acids. In DNA form, the CDR3 reads TGCGCCAGCAGCCTTGCCCAACAGGGTACTAATTCACCCCTCCACTTT. Encoded protein: CASSLAQQGTNSPLHF.

This clone was counted between two and nine times. J is TRBJ2-2 and V is TRBV10-3; D may be TRBD1 or TRBD2 (5 bases each). The CDR3 runs 14 residues. Trimming removed 4 bases at V and 6 bases at J, with 12 bases between. The germline CDR1 and CDR2 sequences are ENHRY and SYGVKD. This chain's CDR3 is CAISGRAEAGELFF. CDR3 nucleotides: TGTGCCATCAGTGGCAGGGCGGAGGCCGGGGAGCTGTTTTTT.

The chain recombines TRBV4-3 with TRBJ1-5; D might be TRBD1 (5 bases). CDR3 size: 14 residues. CDR1 LGHNA and CDR2 YSLEER come from the germline V gene. V was trimmed by 4 bases and J by 2 bases, leaving 9 bases between them. The CDR3: CASSREGGNQPQHF. Written as DNA, the CDR3 is TGCGCCAGCAGCCGAGAAGGGGGCAATCAGCCCCAGCATTTT.

This clone was picked up one time. This chain uses TRBV6-5 with TRBJ1-2; the match to TRBD1 covers 7 bases. Unmatched junction bases numbered 8, after V lost 8 bases and J lost 8 bases. Germline V gives CDR1 MNHEY, CDR2 SVGAGI. CDR3 size: 12 residues. In DNA form, the CDR3 reads TGTGCCAGCCCCAGGGGGGCCGACGGCTACACCTTC. The encoded protein is CASPRGADGYTF.

The chain has TRBV19 and TRBJ1-5; the match to TRBD1 covers 11 bases. The ends lost 2 bases at V and 5 bases at J; junction bases unmatched: 5. This CDR3 is 16 amino acids long. Germline lookup yields CDR1 LNHDA and CDR2 SQIVND (reference sequence). As DNA, the CDR3 is TGTGCCAGTAGTATAATGGGACAGGGGGTCGATCAGCCCCAGCATTTT. This gives the protein CASSIMGQGVDQPQHF.

The rearrangement joins TRBV2 to TRBJ2-7, with 7 positions matching TRBD1. CDR3 length: 12 amino acids. Germline CDR1 SNHLY, CDR2 FYNNEI. With 3 bases clipped from V and 11 bases from J, the junction kept 7 bases outside the gene matches. CDR3 residues: CASSDPGQAEYF. Written as DNA, the CDR3 is TGTGCCAGCAGTGACCCAGGACAGGCGGAGTACTTC.

The chain recombines TRBV19 with TRBJ1-1; 7 bases fit TRBD1. V was clipped by 8 bases and J by 11 bases; unmatched bases: 8. The germline V gene has CDR1 LNHDA and CDR2 SQIVND (reference sequence). The CDR3 spans 11 residues. The CDR3: CASLRGPRAFF. In DNA, the CDR3 is TGTGCCAGTCTAAGGGGGCCGCGGGCTTTCTTT.

The chain uses TRBV27 and TRBJ2-7; D perhaps matches TRBD2 (6 bases). Trimming removed 1 base from V and 6 bases from J, with 16 bases in between. The length of the CDR3 is 15 residues. Per germline, CDR1 MNHEY and CDR2 SMNVEV (reference sequence). The CDR3 protein is CASSLYGSRVGEQYF. The CDR3 nucleotides read TGTGCCAGCAGTTTATACGGGAGTCGGGTCGGCGAGCAGTACTTC.

This clone was counted between two and nine times. Other DNA sequences from this sample encode an identical CDR3 as well. The rearrangement joins TRBV19 to TRBJ2-3; 9 bases are shared with TRBD2. Germline assignment: CDR1 LNHDA and CDR2 SQIVND (reference sequence). This CDR3 region has 15 residues. V gave up 1 base and J gave up 3 bases; unmatched junction bases: 2. As DNA, the CDR3 is TGTGCCAGTAGTATAGCCAGCGGGGGGACAGATACGCAGTATTTT. Its translation is CASSIASGGTDTQYF.

This clone occurred many times. The gene calls are TRBV30 and TRBJ2-7; 7 nucleotides line up with TRBD1. CDR1 and CDR2 from the germline V gene are GTSNPN and SVGIG (reference sequence). The V gene end was trimmed by 2 bases and the J gene end by 2 bases; junction bases not matched to a gene: 9. The CDR3 loop spans 15 amino acids. DNA of the CDR3: TGTGCCTGGAGTATAGACGACAGGGCTGCCTACGAGCAGTACTTC. Its protein is CAWSIDDRAAYEQYF.

This clone was seen a handful of times. V usage is TRBV6-1 and J usage is TRBJ2-7, with 11 bases lining up with TRBD1. V was pared by 6 bases and J by 2 bases, with 6 bases of the junction left unmatched. In germline, CDR1 is MNHNS, CDR2 SASEGT. This CDR3 contains 15 residues. In nucleotides, the CDR3 is TGTGCCAGCAGAGCCGGGACAGGGGGGGCCTACGAGCAGTACTTC. It specifies CASRAGTGGAYEQYF.

The chain has TRBV7-6 and TRBJ1-4; D gene ambiguous. CDR1 is SGHVS and CDR2 is FNYEAQ in the germline V gene. V was pared by 1 base and J by 7 bases, with 13 bases between. The CDR3 has 15 amino acids. The CDR3, as DNA: TGTGCCAGCAGCTTAGAATCGGACCCGCGTGAAAAACTGTTTTTT. This translates into CASSLESDPREKLFF.

The V gene is TRBV28, the J gene TRBJ2-2; 7 positions match TRBD2. J lost 1 base, V lost 3 bases, and 2 bases had no gene match. The CDR3 has 15 amino acids. In germline, CDR1 is MDHEN, CDR2 SYDVKM. Here the CDR3 DNA reads TGTGCCAGCAGTTTGGGACTATTGAACACCGGGGAGCTGTTTTTT. Encoded protein: CASSLGLLNTGELFF.

The rearrangement joins TRBV11-3 to TRBJ1-6, with a tentative D call TRBD1 (5 bases). The germline CDR1 and CDR2 sequences are SGHNT and YENEEA. The V and J ends lost 4 bases and 6 bases respectively, with 10 bases between them. The CDR3 extends over 14 amino acids. The CDR3 DNA reads TGTGCCAGCAGCTCAGGGATTCCTAATTCACCCCTCCACTTT. Its protein is CASSSGIPNSPLHF.